The T cell receptor (beta chain) under discussion was sequenced for a study of T-cell reconstitution after alpha-beta-depleted transplantation in children. Preparing the TCRbeta library involved the use of unique molecular identifiers. TCRdb called the PCR reads again in MiXCR, with one record for every CDR3 protein. Of 250,000 to 400,000 distinct CDR3 sequences listed, approximately 20% are singletons. This CDR3 contains 17 residues. The germline V gene encodes CDR1 SGHTA and CDR2 FQGTGA. Study results and limitations: Hyperexpanded clones declined; after one year, newly produced T cells mostly supplied diversity.

This clonotype showed up just a few times. Its antigen remains unknown. One end of the junction fails to match germline, which may point to a read error. The sequence came from a male patient younger than 18 who had a stem cell transplant for acute lymphoblastic leukemia, so the T cells may come from the graft donor. Source: PBMCs, mostly from graft donor cells, taken 180 days after TCRalphabeta/CD19-depleted stem cell transplant. The rearrangement links TRBV7-3 to TRBJ2-1; 12 bases align to TRBD2. CDR3 DNA: TGTGCCAGCAGCAAAGGGACTAGCGGGTCCCTAAACAAGGAGCAGTTCTTC. It translates to CASSKGTSGSLNKEQFF.